This T cell receptor beta chain is drawn from a study of blood T cell repertoires in COVID-19. Study as a whole: Researchers got acute and convalescent COVID-19 samples from the United States, Italy and Spain. PBMCs, B-cell-depleted T cells, or T cells provided the cDNA or gDNA that made up the material.

Methods used by the authors: The assay estimated nucleated cells by amplifying reference gene primers. TCRdb's table, derived via immunoSEQ multiplex PCR, lists solely in-frame clones and lacks some. The DNA gave D and trimming, while V, J and clone size come from that table. This sample has about 200,000 clones, with 84% found just once. Trimming at V came to 2 bases and at J to 7 bases, leaving 11 bases not matched to a gene. CDR1 GTSNPN and CDR2 SVGIG come from the germline V gene (reference sequence). This CDR3 has 14 residues. The origin of this receptor is a human donor in a cohort sampled during active COVID-19. The specimen was peripheral blood. The chain couples TRBV30 to TRBJ2-7; TRBD1 aligns across 7 bases. CDR3 bases: TGTGCCTGGAGTTCCTCAATCACGACAGGGGAGCAGTACTTC. Amino acids: CAWSSSITTGEQYF.